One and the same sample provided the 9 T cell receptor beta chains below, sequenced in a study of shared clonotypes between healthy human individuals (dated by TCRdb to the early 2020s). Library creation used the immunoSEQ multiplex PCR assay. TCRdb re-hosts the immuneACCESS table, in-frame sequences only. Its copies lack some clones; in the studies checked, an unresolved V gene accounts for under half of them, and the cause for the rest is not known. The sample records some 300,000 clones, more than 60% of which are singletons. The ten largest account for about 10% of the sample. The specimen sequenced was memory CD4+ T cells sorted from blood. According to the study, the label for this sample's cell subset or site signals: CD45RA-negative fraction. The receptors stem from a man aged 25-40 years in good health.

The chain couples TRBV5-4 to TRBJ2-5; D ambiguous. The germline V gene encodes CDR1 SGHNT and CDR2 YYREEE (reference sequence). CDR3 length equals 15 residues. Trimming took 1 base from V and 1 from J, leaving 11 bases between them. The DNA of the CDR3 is TGTGCCAGCAGCTTGCGGTCCCGCGGCCAAGAGACCCAGTACTTC. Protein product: CASSLRSRGQETQYF.

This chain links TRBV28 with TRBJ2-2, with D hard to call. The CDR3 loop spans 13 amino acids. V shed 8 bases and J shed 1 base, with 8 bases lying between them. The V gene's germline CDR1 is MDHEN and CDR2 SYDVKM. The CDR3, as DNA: TGTGCCAGCCGGTCAGGGAACACCGGGGAGCTGTTTTTT. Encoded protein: CASRSGNTGELFF.

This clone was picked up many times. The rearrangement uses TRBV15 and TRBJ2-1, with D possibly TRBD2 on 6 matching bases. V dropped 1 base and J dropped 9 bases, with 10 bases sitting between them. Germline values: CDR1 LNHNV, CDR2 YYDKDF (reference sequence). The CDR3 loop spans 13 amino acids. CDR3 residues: CATSRVVGGEQFF. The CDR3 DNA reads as TGTGCCACCAGCAGAGTAGTCGGGGGTGAGCAGTTCTTC.

CDR3 bases: TGTGCCAGCAGCTTGGAATTCTATGAGCAGTTCTTC. Residues: CASSLEFYEQFF. The gene calls are TRBV5-4 and TRBJ2-1; D ambiguous. Germline V CDR1 and CDR2: SGHNT, YYREEE (reference sequence). The CDR3 length is 12 residues. Trimming took 0 bases from V and 8 from J, leaving 6 bases between them.

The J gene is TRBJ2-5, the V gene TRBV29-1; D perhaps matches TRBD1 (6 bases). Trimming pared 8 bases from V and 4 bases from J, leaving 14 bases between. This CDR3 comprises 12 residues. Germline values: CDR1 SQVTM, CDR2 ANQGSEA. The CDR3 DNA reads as TGCAGCACACACAGGGCGTCAGAGACCCAGTACTTC. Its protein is CSTHRASETQYF.

The CDR3 bases are TGCGCCAGCAGCCAAGCGAACCCGGGACAGGGAGATCGCTACACCTTC. Its protein is CASSQANPGQGDRYTF. V and J are TRBV4-3 and TRBJ1-2; 9 nucleotides match TRBD1. The germline V gene has CDR1 LGHNA and CDR2 YSLEER. The CDR3 spans 16 residues. Trimming took 1 base from V and 9 from J; bases not matched to a gene: 12.

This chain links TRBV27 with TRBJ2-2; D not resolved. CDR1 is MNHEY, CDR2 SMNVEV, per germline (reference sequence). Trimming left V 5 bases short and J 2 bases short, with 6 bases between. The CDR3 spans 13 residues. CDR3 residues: CASSPPNTGELFF. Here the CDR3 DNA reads TGTGCCAGCAGTCCCCCTAACACCGGGGAGCTGTTTTTT.

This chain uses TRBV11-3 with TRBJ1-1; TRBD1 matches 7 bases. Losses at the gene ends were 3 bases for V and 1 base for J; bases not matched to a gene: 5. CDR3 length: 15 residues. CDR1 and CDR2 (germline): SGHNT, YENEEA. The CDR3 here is CASSFAGGTNTEAFF. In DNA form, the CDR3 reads TGTGCCAGCAGCTTCGCAGGGGGGACGAACACTGAAGCTTTCTTT.

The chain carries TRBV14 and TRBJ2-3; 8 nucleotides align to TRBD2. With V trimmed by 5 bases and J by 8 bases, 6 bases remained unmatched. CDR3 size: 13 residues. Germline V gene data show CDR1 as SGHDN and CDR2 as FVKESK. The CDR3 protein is CASSTNSGTTQYF. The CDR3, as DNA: TGTGCCAGCAGCACTAATAGCGGGACTACGCAGTATTTT.